One and the same sample provided the 16 T cell receptor beta chains below, sequenced in a study of blood T cell repertoires in COVID-19. Sequencing was performed with immunoSEQ multiplex PCR; in TCRdb, only in-frame clones are kept and a portion is missing. The profile covers hundreds of thousands of clones, with roughly 91% appearing a single time and 2% to 2.5% taken by the ten largest. Sequencing was carried out using PBMCs or T cells enriched from blood (not recorded which). Every receptor here comes from a woman aged 55-75 years in a cohort exposed to, infected with or recovered from COVID-19 (not recorded which).

V gene TRBV6-5 combines with J gene TRBJ1-5, with a tentative D call TRBD1 (6 bases). The CDR3 totals 13 residues. Germline CDR1 is MNHEY and CDR2 is SVGAGI. V was trimmed by 7 bases and J by 3 bases, leaving 10 bases between them. This chain's CDR3 is CASKGQNNQPQHF. As DNA, the CDR3 is TGTGCCAGCAAAGGACAGAACAATCAGCCCCAGCATTTT.

The rearrangement links TRBV10-3 to TRBJ1-1; TRBD1 agrees at 8 bases. CDR3 size: 16 residues. After removal of 4 bases from V and 2 bases from J, the junction contained 9 bases not matched to a gene. Germline CDR1 and CDR2: ENHRY and SYGVKD. CDR3 DNA sequence: TGTGCCATCAGTGGAGGACAGGGTGCGCTAAACACTGAAGCTTTCTTT. The encoded protein is CAISGGQGALNTEAFF.

V usage is TRBV28 and J usage is TRBJ1-4; possibly TRBD1 for D (6 bases). Germline-derived CDR1 and CDR2 are MDHEN and SYDVKM. The CDR3 has 13 residues. Trimming pared 7 bases from V and 5 bases from J, leaving 11 bases between. The CDR3 loop reads CASKWGLNEKLFF. The DNA of the CDR3 is TGTGCCAGCAAGTGGGGGCTGAATGAAAAACTGTTTTTT.

Here the CDR3 reads CASSVVGRFTEAFF. The CDR3 nucleotides read TGTGCCAGCAGCGTAGTGGGCAGGTTCACTGAAGCTTTCTTT. The chain links TRBV9 to TRBJ1-1; the D is unclear. Per germline, CDR1 SGDLS and CDR2 YYNGEE. V dropped 0 bases and J dropped 4 bases, with 10 bases sitting between them. The CDR3 is 14 amino acids.

This sequence joins TRBV6-5 and TRBJ1-5; D unresolved. The CDR3 has 12 amino acids. From germline, CDR1 is MNHEY and CDR2 SVGAGI. V was pared by 0 bases and J by 8 bases, with 5 bases between. The CDR3 nucleotides are TGTGCCAGCAGTTACTCCGGGGAGCCCCAGCATTTT. This sequence encodes CASSYSGEPQHF.

This chain's CDR3 is CASSFERGETQYF. The CDR3 DNA follows: TGTGCCAGCAGTTTCGAGAGAGGAGAGACCCAGTACTTC. The chain uses TRBV27 and TRBJ2-5; D is unresolved. The length of the CDR3 is 13 residues. The germline CDR1 and CDR2 sequences are MNHEY and SMNVEV (reference sequence). V gave up 3 bases and J gave up 4 bases, with 9 bases separating them.

This clone was seen only once. The chain couples TRBV25-1 to TRBJ2-7, with 10 bases fitting TRBD2. The trim removed 3 bases at V and 3 bases at J, leaving 2 bases unmatched. Germline V gives CDR1 MGHDK, CDR2 SYGVNS. This CDR3 contains 14 residues. The CDR3 region is CASSDGLADYEQYF. The CDR3 DNA reads as TGTGCCAGCAGTGATGGACTAGCGGACTACGAGCAGTACTTC.

The V call is TRBV10-2, the J call TRBJ2-7; the D gene is possibly TRBD2 (5 bases). The germline V and J ends were trimmed by 6 bases and 2 bases, with 17 bases remaining between them. Germline CDR1 WSHSY, CDR2 SAAADI. The CDR3 length is 15 residues. This CDR3 is CASSDVRVRTYEQYF. The CDR3 nucleotides read TGCGCCAGCAGCGACGTGCGGGTTCGAACCTACGAGCAGTACTTC.

For the CDR3, the DNA is TGTGCCAGTAGCAGGGGACTAGCGGGAGGAAGGCTGTTTTTT. The encoded protein is CASSRGLAGGRLFF. J is TRBJ2-2 and V is TRBV19, with TRBD2 matching over 15 bases. The J segment lost 13 bases and the V segment lost 6 bases, leaving 6 bases of the junction unmatched. The CDR3 covers 14 residues. Looked up from germline, CDR1 is LNHDA and CDR2 is SQIVND (reference sequence).

The J gene is TRBJ1-1, the V gene TRBV30, with 7 positions matching TRBD1. The CDR3 is made up of 12 amino acids. The V gene end was trimmed by 3 bases and the J gene end by 5 bases; junction bases not matched to a gene: 3. The germline V gene encodes CDR1 GTSNPN and CDR2 SVGIG (reference sequence). The CDR3 sequence: CAWSRGWTEAFF. Written as DNA, the CDR3 is TGTGCCTGGAGCAGGGGGTGGACTGAAGCTTTCTTT. The complete variable domain, with remaining parts taken from reference TRBV30 and TRBJ1-1, reads SQTIHQWPATLVQPVGSPLSLECTVEGTSNPNLYWYRQAAGRGLQLLFYSVGIGQISSEVPQNLSASRPQDRQFILSSKKLLLSDSGFYLCAWSRGWTEAFFGQGTRLTVV.

The V call is TRBV7-8, the J call TRBJ1-4; 7 bases agree with TRBD1. The germline gives CDR1 SGHVS, CDR2 FQNEAQ. CDR3 length: 15 amino acids. V trimming: 4 bases; J trimming: 3 bases; junction bases outside the gene matches: 5. The CDR3 DNA is TGTGCCAGCAGCTCACCGACAGGGCCTAATGAAAAACTGTTTTTT. Translated: CASSSPTGPNEKLFF.

This clone has a single count. The chain links TRBV27 to TRBJ1-6, with D unclear. The CDR3 covers 14 residues. V dropped 1 base and J dropped 8 bases, with 9 bases sitting between them. Germline V gene sequence: CDR1 MNHEY, CDR2 SMNVEV (reference sequence). CDR3: CASSLLRVYSPLHF. CDR3 nucleotide sequence: TGTGCCAGCAGTTTATTGAGGGTCTATTCACCCCTCCACTTT.

V gene TRBV18 combines with J gene TRBJ1-2; 10 nucleotides agree with TRBD1. The CDR3 is 16 amino acids. Germline V gene sequence: CDR1 KGHSH, CDR2 LQKENI. V lost 5 bases to trimming and J lost 4 bases; unmatched junction nucleotides: 10. The CDR3 sequence is CASSTGQGIFGYGYTF. Written as DNA, the CDR3 is TGTGCCAGCTCAACGGGACAGGGGATTTTCGGCTATGGCTACACCTTC.

This chain links TRBV5-1 with TRBJ1-2; 9 bases are a match to TRBD1. The junction had 7 bases not matched to a gene; V was cut back by 3 bases and J by 4 bases. Germline assignment: CDR1 SGHRS and CDR2 YFSETQ. The CDR3 loop spans 15 amino acids. This chain's CDR3 is CASSSGQGFGYGYTF. Written as DNA, the CDR3 is TGCGCCAGCAGCTCCGGACAGGGGTTTGGCTATGGCTACACCTTC.

The rearrangement uses TRBV10-3 and TRBJ1-5; D call uncertain. The germline V gene has CDR1 ENHRY and CDR2 SYGVKD. This CDR3 has 13 amino acids. Trimming shortened V by 4 bases and J by 3 bases, and 7 bases separated the two germline ends. CDR3 nucleotides: TGTGCCATCAGTGGAGGACTCAATCAGCCCCAGCATTTT. The encoded protein is CAISGGLNQPQHF.

The chain is built from TRBV3-1 (or the pseudogene TRBV3-2) and TRBJ2-1; D ambiguous. Germline assignment: CDR1 LGHDT and CDR2 YNNKEL (reference sequence). CDR3 size: 14 residues. V gave up 2 bases and J gave up 0 bases, with 5 bases separating them. CDR3 nucleotides: TGTGCCAGCAGCCAACTAGGCTCCTACAATGAGCAGTTCTTC. Its translation is CASSQLGSYNEQFF.